This T cell receptor beta chain was captured by sequencing in a study of shared clonotypes between healthy human individuals. Overall study findings and caveats: Estimated richness values were generally larger in naive subsets than in memory subsets.

Points on this clone: Its antigen is not identified.

This table comes from immunoSEQ multiplex PCR, and its TCRdb copy is limited to in-frame clones, with some not included. The table has about 2.1 million clones, around 93% seen once. CD8 cells classed as naive were CD45RO-negative and positively selected for CCR7, excluding terminally differentiated effector memory CD45RA+ cells. V lost 8 bases to trimming and J lost 4 bases, with 12 bases between them. Germline-derived CDR1 and CDR2 are MDHEN and SYDVKM. This CDR3 spans 13 amino acids. This sequence joins TRBV28 and TRBJ2-1; a possible D gene is TRBD2 (5 bases). The sequence was obtained from a man between 18 and 35 years old in good health. Some clones in this sample may be carry-over from other donors' samples. Sample: naive CD8+ T cells from PBMCs. This CDR3 is CASGLAAYNEQFF. DNA for the CDR3: TGTGCCAGCGGGCTAGCAGCATACAATGAGCAGTTCTTC.